Described below is a single T cell receptor (beta chain) sequence and its context. This sample stems from a study of T cell changes during pregnancy in multiple sclerosis. TCRdb's copy holds only in-frame clones and misses some; the assay was immunoSEQ multiplex PCR. The data show roughly 99,000 clones, with around 92% seen just once and less than 0.9% held by the top ten. Here the sequenced sample was peripheral blood, taken in the third trimester of pregnancy. This clonotype was sampled from a female donor in good health, enrolled as a control in a pregnancy study.

The CDR3 loop is CASSLDSINYGYTF. The CDR3 coding sequence is TGCGCCAGCAGCTTGGACAGCATTAACTATGGCTACACCTTC. The V gene is TRBV5-1, the J gene TRBJ1-2; D is unresolved. The CDR3 is 14 residues long. Germline V gene data show CDR1 as SGHRS and CDR2 as YFSETQ. Trimming shortened V by 0 bases and J by 1 base, and 7 bases separated the two germline ends.